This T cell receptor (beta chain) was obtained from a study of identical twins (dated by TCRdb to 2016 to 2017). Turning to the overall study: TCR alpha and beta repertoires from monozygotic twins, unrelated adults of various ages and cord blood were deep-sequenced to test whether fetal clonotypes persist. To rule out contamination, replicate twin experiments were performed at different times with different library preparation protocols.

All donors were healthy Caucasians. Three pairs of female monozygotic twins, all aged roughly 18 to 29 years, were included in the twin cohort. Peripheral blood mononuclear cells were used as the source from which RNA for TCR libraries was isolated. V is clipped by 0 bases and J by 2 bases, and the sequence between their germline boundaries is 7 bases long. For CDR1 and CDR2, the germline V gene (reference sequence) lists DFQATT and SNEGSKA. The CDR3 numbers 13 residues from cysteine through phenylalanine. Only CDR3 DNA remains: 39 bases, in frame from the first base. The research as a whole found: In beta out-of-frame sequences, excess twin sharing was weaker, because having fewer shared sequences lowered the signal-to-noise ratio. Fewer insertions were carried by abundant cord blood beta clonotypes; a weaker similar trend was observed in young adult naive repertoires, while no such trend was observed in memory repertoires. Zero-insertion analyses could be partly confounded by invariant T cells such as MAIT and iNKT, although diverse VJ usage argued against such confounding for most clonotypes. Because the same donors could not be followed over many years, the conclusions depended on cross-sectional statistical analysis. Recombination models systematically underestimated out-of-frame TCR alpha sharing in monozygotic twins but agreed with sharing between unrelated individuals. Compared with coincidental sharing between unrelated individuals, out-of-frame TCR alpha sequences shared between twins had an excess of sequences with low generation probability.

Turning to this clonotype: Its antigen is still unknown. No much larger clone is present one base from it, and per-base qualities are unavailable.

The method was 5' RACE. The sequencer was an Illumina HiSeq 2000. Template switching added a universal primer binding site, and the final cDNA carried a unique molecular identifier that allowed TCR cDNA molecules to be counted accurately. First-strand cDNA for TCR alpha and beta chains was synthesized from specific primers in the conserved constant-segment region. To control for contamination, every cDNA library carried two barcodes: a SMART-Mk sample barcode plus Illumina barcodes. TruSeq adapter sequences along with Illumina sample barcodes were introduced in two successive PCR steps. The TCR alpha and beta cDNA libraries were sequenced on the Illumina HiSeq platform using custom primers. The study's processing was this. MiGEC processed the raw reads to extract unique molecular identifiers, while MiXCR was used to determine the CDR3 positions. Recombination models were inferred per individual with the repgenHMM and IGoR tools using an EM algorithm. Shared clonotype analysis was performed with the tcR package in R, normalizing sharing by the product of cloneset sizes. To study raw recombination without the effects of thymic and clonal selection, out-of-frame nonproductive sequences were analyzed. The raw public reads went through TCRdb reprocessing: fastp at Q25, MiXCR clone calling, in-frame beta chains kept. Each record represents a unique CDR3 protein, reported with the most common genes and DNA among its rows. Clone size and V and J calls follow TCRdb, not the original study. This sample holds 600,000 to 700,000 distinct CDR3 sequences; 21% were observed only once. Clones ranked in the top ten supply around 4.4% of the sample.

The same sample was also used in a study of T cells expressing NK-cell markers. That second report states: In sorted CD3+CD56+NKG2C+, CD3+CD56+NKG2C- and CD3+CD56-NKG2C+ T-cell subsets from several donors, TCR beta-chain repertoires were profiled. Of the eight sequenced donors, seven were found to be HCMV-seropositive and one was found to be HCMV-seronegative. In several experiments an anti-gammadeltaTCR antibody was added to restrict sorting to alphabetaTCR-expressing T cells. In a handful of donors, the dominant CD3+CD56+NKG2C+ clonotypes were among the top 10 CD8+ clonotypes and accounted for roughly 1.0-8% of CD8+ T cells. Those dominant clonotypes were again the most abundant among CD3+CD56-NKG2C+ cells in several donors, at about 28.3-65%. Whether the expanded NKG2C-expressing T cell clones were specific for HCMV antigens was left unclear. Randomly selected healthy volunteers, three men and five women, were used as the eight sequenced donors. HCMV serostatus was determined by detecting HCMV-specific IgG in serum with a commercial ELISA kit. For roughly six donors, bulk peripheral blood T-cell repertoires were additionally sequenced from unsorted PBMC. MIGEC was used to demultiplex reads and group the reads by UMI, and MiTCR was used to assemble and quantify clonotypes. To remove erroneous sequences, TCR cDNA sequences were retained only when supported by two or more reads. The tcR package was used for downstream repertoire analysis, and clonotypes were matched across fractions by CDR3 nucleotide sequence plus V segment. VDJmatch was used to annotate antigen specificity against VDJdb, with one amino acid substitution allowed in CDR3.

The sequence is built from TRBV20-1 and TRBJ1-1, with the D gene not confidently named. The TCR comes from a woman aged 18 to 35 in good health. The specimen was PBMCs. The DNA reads TGCAGTGCTAGAGACTGGTCCAACACTGAAGCTTTCTTT. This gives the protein CSARDWSNTEAFF.